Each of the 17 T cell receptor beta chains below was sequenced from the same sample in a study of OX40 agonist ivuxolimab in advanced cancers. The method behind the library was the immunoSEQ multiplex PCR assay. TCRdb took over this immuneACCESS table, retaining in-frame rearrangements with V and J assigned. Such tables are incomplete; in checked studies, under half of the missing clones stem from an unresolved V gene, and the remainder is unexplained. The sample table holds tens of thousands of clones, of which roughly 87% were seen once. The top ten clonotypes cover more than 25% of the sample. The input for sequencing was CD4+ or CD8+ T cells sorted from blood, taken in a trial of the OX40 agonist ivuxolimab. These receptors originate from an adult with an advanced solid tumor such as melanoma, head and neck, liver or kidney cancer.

CDR3: CASSIGGSTDTQYF. The CDR3 region has the DNA TGTGCCAGCAGTATAGGGGGTTCCACAGATACGCAGTATTTT. The chain combines TRBV6-6 with TRBJ2-3, with D perhaps TRBD1 (6 bases). The CDR3 is 14 amino acids. V was shortened by 5 bases and J by 2 bases, with 11 bases between the two germline ends. Germline CDR1 MNHNY, CDR2 SVGAGI (reference sequence).

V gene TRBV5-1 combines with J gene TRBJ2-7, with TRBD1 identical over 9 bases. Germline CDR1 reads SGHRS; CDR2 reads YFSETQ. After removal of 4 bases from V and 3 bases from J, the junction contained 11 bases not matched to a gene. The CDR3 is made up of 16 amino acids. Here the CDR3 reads CASSQQLGTGIYEQYF. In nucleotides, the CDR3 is TGCGCCAGCAGCCAACAACTCGGGACAGGGATCTACGAGCAGTACTTC. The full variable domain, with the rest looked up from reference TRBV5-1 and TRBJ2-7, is KAGVTQTPRYLIKTRGQQVTLSCSPISGHRSVSWYQQTPGQGLQFLFEYFSETQRNKGNFPGRFSGRQFSNSRSEMNVSTLELGDSALYLCASSQQLGTGIYEQYFGPGTRLTVT.

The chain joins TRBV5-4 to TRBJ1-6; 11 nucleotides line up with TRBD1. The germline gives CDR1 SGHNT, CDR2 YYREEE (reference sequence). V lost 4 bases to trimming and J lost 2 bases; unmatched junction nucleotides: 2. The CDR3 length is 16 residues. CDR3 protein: CASSPGQGAYNSPLHF. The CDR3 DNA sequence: TGTGCCAGCAGCCCGGGACAGGGGGCCTATAATTCACCCCTCCACTTT. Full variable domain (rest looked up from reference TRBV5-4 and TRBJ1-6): ETGVTQSPTHLIKTRGQQVTLRCSSQSGHNTVSWYQQALGQGPQFIFQYYREEENGRGNFPPRFSGLQFPNYSSELNVNALELDDSALYLCASSPGQGAYNSPLHFGNGTRLTVT.

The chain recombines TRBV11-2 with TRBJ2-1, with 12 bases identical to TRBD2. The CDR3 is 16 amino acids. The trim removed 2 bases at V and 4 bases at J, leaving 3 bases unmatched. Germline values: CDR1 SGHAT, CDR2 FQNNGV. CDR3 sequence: CASSLSLAGGYNEQFF. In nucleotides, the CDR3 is TGTGCCAGCAGCTTAAGTCTAGCGGGAGGGTACAATGAGCAGTTCTTC.

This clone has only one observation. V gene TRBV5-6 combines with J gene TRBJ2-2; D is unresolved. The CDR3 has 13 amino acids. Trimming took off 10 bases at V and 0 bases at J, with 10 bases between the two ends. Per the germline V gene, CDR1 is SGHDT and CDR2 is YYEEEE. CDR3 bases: TGTGCCGGGTCGGAAGCGAACACCGGGGAGCTGTTTTTT. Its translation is CAGSEANTGELFF.

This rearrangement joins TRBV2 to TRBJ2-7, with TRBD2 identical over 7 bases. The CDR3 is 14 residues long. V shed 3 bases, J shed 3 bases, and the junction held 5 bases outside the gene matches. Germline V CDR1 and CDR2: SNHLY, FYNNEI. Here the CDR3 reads CASSDISSGYEQYF. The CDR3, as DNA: TGTGCCAGCAGTGATATCTCTAGCGGCTACGAGCAGTACTTC. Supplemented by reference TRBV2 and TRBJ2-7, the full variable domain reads EPEVTQTPSHQVTQMGQEVILRCVPISNHLYFYWYRQILGQKVEFLVSFYNNEISEKSEIFDDQFSVERPDGSNFTLKIRSTKLEDSAMYFCASSDISSGYEQYFGPGTRLTVT.

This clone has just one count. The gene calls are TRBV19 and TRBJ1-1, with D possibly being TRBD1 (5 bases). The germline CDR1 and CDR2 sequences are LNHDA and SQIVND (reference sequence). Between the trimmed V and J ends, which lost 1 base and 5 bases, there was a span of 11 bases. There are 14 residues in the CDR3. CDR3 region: CASSIGGLGTEAFF. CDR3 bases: TGTGCCAGTAGTATAGGGGGACTGGGAACTGAAGCTTTCTTT.

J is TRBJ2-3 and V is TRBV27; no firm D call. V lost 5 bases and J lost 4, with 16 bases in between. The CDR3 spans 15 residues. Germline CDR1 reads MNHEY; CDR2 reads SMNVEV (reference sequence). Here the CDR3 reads CASSPASPSADTQYF. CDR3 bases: TGTGCCAGCAGTCCCGCCTCACCCTCGGCAGATACGCAGTATTTT.

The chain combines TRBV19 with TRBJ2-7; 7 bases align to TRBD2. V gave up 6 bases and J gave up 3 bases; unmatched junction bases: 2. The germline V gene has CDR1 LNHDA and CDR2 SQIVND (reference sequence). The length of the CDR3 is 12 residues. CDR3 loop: CASSGGNYEQYF. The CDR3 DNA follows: TGTGCCAGTAGCGGGGGGAACTACGAGCAGTACTTC.

The CDR3 DNA is TGTGCCAGCAGTATGGCCTGGGGTGCCTACGAGCAGTACTTC. This codes for CASSMAWGAYEQYF. The chain joins TRBV7-8 to TRBJ2-7, with D unclear. Germline V lookup: CDR1 SGHVS, CDR2 FQNEAQ. There are 14 residues in the CDR3. The V end was cut by 6 bases, the J end by 2 bases, with 14 bases between.

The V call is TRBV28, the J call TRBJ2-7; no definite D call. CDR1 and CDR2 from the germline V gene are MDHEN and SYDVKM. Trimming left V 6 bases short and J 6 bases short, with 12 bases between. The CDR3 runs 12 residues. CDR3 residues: CASSHQVGEQYF. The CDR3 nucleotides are TGTGCCAGCAGCCACCAAGTAGGCGAGCAGTACTTC.

Here the CDR3 reads CASSSIFEAVTEAFF. In DNA, the CDR3 is TGTGCCAGCAGCTCTATATTCGAGGCGGTGACTGAAGCTTTCTTT. V and J are TRBV7-9 and TRBJ1-1; D gene uncertain. This CDR3 is built from 15 residues. From germline, CDR1 is SEHNR and CDR2 FQNEAQ (reference sequence). Trimming took 4 bases from V and 5 from J, leaving 17 bases between them.

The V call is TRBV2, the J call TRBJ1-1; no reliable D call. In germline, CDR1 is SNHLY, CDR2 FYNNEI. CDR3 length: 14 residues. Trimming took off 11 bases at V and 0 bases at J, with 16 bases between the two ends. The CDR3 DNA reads TGTGCCCCCTCGGGGAAGGAGATGAACACTGAAGCTTTCTTT. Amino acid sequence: CAPSGKEMNTEAFF.

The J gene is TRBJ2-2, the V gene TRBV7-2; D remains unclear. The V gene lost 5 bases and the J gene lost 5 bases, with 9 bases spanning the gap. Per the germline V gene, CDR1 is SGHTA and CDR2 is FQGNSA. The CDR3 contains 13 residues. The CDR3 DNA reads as TGTGCCAGCAGCCCCGTAAGAACCGGGGAGCTGTTTTTT. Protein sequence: CASSPVRTGELFF.

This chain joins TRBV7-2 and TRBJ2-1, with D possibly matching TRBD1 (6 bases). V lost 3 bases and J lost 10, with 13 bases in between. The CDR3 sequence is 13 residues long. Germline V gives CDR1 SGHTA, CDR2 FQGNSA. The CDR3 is CASSFLPDREQFF. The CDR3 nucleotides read TGTGCCAGCAGCTTCCTCCCCGACAGGGAGCAGTTCTTC.

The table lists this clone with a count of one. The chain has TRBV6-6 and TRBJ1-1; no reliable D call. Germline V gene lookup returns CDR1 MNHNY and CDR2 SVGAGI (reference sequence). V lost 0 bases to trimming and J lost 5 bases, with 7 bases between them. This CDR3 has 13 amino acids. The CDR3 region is CASSYSTGTEAFF. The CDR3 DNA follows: TGTGCCAGCAGTTACTCCACCGGTACTGAAGCTTTCTTT.

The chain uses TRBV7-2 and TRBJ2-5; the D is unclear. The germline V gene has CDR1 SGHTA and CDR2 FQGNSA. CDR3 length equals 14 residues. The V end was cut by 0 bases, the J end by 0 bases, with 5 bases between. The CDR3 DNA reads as TGTGCCAGCAGCTTAGCAGGAAACCAAGAGACCCAGTACTTC. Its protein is CASSLAGNQETQYF.